This passage covers 30 T cell receptor beta chains from one sample sequenced in a study of T cell responses to AZD1222 COVID-19 vaccine. The method was immunoSEQ multiplex PCR; TCRdb's version includes in-frame clones alone and lacks a portion of them. The top ten hold approximately 4% of the sample, which has under 200,000 clones, approximately 92% seen once. Material: peripheral blood, obtained 28 days after the second dose of the MenACWY control vaccine. Receptors were obtained from an adult who received the MenACWY meningococcal vaccine as a control.

V and J are TRBV9 and TRBJ2-3; 9 nucleotides agree with TRBD1. Per germline, CDR1 SGDLS and CDR2 YYNGEE. The CDR3 contains 15 residues. V dropped 4 bases and J dropped 3; count of bases not matched to a gene: 6. The CDR3 region is CASSPRDRETDTQYF. The CDR3 nucleotides are TGTGCCAGCAGCCCGCGGGACAGGGAAACAGATACGCAGTATTTT.

The chain combines TRBV7-8 with TRBJ2-1, with 8 bases identical to TRBD2. The trim removed 3 bases at V and 6 bases at J, leaving 10 bases unmatched. CDR3 length: 16 residues. CDR1 and CDR2 (germline): SGHVS, FQNEAQ. The CDR3, as DNA: TGTGCCAGCAGCTTCGGACCAGGAACTAGCGGCAATGAGCAGTTCTTC. This codes for CASSFGPGTSGNEQFF.

The chain links TRBV27 to TRBJ2-1; no clear D. Trimming stripped 2 bases from V and 6 bases from J, with 8 bases between. There are 13 residues in the CDR3. Germline lookup yields CDR1 MNHEY and CDR2 SMNVEV (reference sequence). In DNA form, the CDR3 reads TGTGCCAGCAGTTTAGGTACCATCAATGAGCAGTTCTTC. Translating it yields CASSLGTINEQFF.

The rearrangement links TRBV11-3 to TRBJ2-1; the D is unclear. Germline CDR1 is SGHNT and CDR2 is YENEEA. CDR3 length: 15 residues. Trimming removed 0 bases at V and 0 bases at J, with 6 bases between. This CDR3 is CASSLEASSYNEQFF. The DNA for the CDR3 is TGTGCCAGCAGCTTAGAGGCGAGCTCCTACAATGAGCAGTTCTTC.

This clone was seen just once. The CDR3 reads CASSLDPSSYEQYF. In nucleotides, the CDR3 is TGTGCCAGCAGCTTAGATCCCAGTAGCTACGAGCAGTACTTC. The chain carries TRBV11-3 and TRBJ2-7; no definite D call. Germline V gene data show CDR1 as SGHNT and CDR2 as YENEEA. The length of the CDR3 is 14 residues. V shed 0 bases and J shed 3 bases, with 9 bases lying between them.

The chain links TRBV12-5 to TRBJ1-4; D unresolved. This CDR3 is 14 amino acids long. CDR1 LGHNT and CDR2 FRNRAP come from the germline V gene. The V and J ends lost 3 bases and 5 bases respectively, with 10 bases between them. The chain's CDR3 is CASGFLTGNEKLFF. CDR3 nucleotide sequence: TGTGCTAGTGGTTTTCTGACGGGGAATGAAAAACTGTTTTTT. Looking up the rest from reference TRBV12-5 and TRBJ1-4 gives the full variable domain: DARVTQTPRHKVTEMGQEVTMRCQPILGHNTVFWYRQTMMQGLELLAYFRNRAPLDDSGMPKDRFSAEMPDATLATLKIQPSEPRDSAVYFCASGFLTGNEKLFFGSGTQLSVL.

This clone was counted between two and nine times. Different DNA sequences within this sample yield the same CDR3. CDR3 amino acids: CASSSPGGRVEKLFF. The CDR3 DNA reads as TGTGCCAGCAGTTCCCCGGGGGGGCGAGTCGAAAAACTGTTTTTT. This chain joins TRBV28 and TRBJ1-4; weak D call: TRBD1 (6 bases). The CDR3 runs to 15 residues. With 4 bases removed from V and 8 bases from J, the gap between germline ends came to 17 bases. CDR1 and CDR2 (germline): MDHEN, SYDVKM.

This clone was detected only once. The genes are TRBV6-1 and TRBJ2-3; D could derive from TRBD1 or TRBD2 (8 bases each). The V gene's germline CDR1 is MNHNS and CDR2 SASEGT. V was trimmed by 4 bases and J by 4 bases, leaving 21 bases between them. The CDR3 loop spans 17 amino acids. The CDR3 region is CASSGARGREVPDTQYF. In DNA form, the CDR3 reads TGTGCCAGCAGTGGGGCCAGGGGGCGGGAGGTCCCAGATACGCAGTATTTT.

The chain uses TRBV30 and TRBJ2-7; D tentatively fits TRBD1 or TRBD2 (5 bases each). The length of the CDR3 is 13 residues. Trimming took 0 bases from V and 6 from J, leaving 12 bases between them. Per germline, CDR1 GTSNPN and CDR2 SVGIG (reference sequence). In DNA form, the CDR3 reads TGTGCCTGGAGTGTATTTAAGGGGAGCGAGCAGTACTTC. Protein sequence: CAWSVFKGSEQYF.

The chain uses TRBV11-2 and TRBJ2-7, with a possible D match to TRBD1 (6 bases). Trimming shortened V by 5 bases and J by 3 bases, and 11 bases separated the two germline ends. This CDR3 has 13 amino acids. Germline values: CDR1 SGHAT, CDR2 FQNNGV. DNA of the CDR3: TGTGCCAGCAGCCGTTTGACAGGCTACGAGCAGTACTTC. Residues: CASSRLTGYEQYF. The full variable domain, its missing parts supplied by reference TRBV11-2 and TRBJ2-7, is EAGVAQSPRYKIIEKRQSVAFWCNPISGHATLYWYQQILGQGPKLLIQFQNNGVVDDSQLPKDRFSAERLKGVDSTLKIQPAKLEDSAVYLCASSRLTGYEQYFGPGTRLTVT.

The CDR3 sequence: CASSSFARDSRYGYTF. CDR3 bases: TGTGCCAGCAGCTCGTTTGCCCGGGACAGCCGCTATGGCTACACCTTC. The rearrangement uses TRBV11-2 and TRBJ1-2; TRBD1 aligns across 7 bases. CDR3 length equals 16 residues. Germline CDR1 is SGHAT and CDR2 is FQNNGV. The trim removed 4 bases at V and 4 bases at J, leaving 12 bases unmatched.

The chain employs TRBV6-6 and TRBJ2-7, with D perhaps matching TRBD1 (6 bases). Germline V gene lookup returns CDR1 MNHNY and CDR2 SVGAGI (reference sequence). The CDR3 is 15 residues long. V lost 6 bases, J lost 3 bases, and 18 bases lay in between. CDR3 amino acids: CASRENAGTHYEQYF. In nucleotides, the CDR3 is TGTGCCAGCAGAGAAAACGCCGGGACACACTACGAGCAGTACTTC.

The table lists this clone with a count of one. This chain links TRBV24-1 with TRBJ1-2; D gene ambiguous. Germline V gene sequence: CDR1 KGHDR, CDR2 SFDVKD. Trimming shortened V by 3 bases and J by 3 bases, and 1 base separated the two germline ends. This CDR3 is built from 11 residues. The CDR3 DNA follows: TGTGCCACCAGTGATCACTATGGCTACACCTTC. This sequence encodes CATSDHYGYTF.

The chain carries TRBV5-5 and TRBJ1-6, with a possible D match to TRBD1 (5 bases). Trimming took off 4 bases at V and 10 bases at J, with 21 bases between the two ends. CDR1 is SGHKS, CDR2 YYEKEE, per germline (reference sequence). The CDR3 runs to 16 residues. The CDR3 DNA sequence: TGTGCCAGCAGCCCCGGGACCACTACCGCGGGGTCACCCCTCCACTTT. Translating gives CASSPGTTTAGSPLHF.

The chain's CDR3 is CASSFSGTSTDTQYF. In DNA form, the CDR3 reads TGTGCCAGCAGCTTTAGCGGTACTAGCACAGATACGCAGTATTTT. The chain recombines TRBV7-9 with TRBJ2-3, with D tentatively TRBD2 (6 bases). The CDR3 covers 15 residues. Per the germline V gene, CDR1 is SEHNR and CDR2 is FQNEAQ (reference sequence). Trimming pared 3 bases from V and 0 bases from J, leaving 10 bases between. The full variable domain, rest sourced from reference TRBV7-9 and TRBJ2-3, is DTGVSQNPRHKITKRGQNVTFRCDPISEHNRLYWYRQTLGQGPEFLTYFQNEAQLEKSRLLSDRFSAERPKGSFSTLEIQRTEQGDSAMYLCASSFSGTSTDTQYFGPGTRLTVL.

On this clone itself: Other DNA sequences in the same sample also yield this CDR3. This chain joins TRBV9 and TRBJ2-2; D remains ambiguous. Germline V gene sequence: CDR1 SGDLS, CDR2 YYNGEE. This CDR3 spans 13 amino acids. V was cut by 4 bases and J by 0 bases, with 4 bases left in between. CDR3 DNA: TGTGCCAGCAGCCCCCCGAACACCGGGGAGCTGTTTTTT. Translating gives CASSPPNTGELFF.

The chain employs TRBV21-1 and TRBJ2-2. TRBV21-1 is termed a pseudogene. The CDR3 consists of 15 residues. DNA for the CDR3: TGTGCCAGCAGCTTCCGGGACCTCGAGGGAGGGGAGCTGTTTTTT. Protein sequence: CASSFRDLEGGELFF.

The chain employs TRBV4-2 and TRBJ2-5; TRBD1 aligns across 8 bases. This CDR3 comprises 17 residues. Germline CDR1 is LGHNA and CDR2 is YNFKEQ. Trimming at V came to 0 bases and at J to 5 bases, leaving 11 bases not matched to a gene. The CDR3 DNA sequence: TGTGCCAGCAGCCAAGATCGAGGCAGGGGGCGTGGGGAGACCCAGTACTTC. Its translation: CASSQDRGRGRGETQYF.

The rearrangement joins TRBV7-9 to TRBJ1-5; no firm D call. The germline V gene encodes CDR1 SEHNR and CDR2 FQNEAQ (reference sequence). V lost 1 base and J lost 5, with 6 bases in between. This CDR3 has 13 residues. The chain's CDR3 is CASSLGADQPQHF. CDR3 nucleotide sequence: TGTGCCAGCAGCTTAGGAGCGGATCAGCCCCAGCATTTT.

V is TRBV19 and J is TRBJ1-1, with 7 bases matching TRBD1. CDR3 length equals 14 residues. Germline assignment: CDR1 LNHDA and CDR2 SQIVND (reference sequence). The junction had 5 bases not matched to a gene; V was cut back by 1 base and J by 6 bases. The CDR3, as DNA: TGTGCCAGTAGTATAGGTGGGACAGTCCCTGAAGCTTTCTTT. Encoded protein: CASSIGGTVPEAFF. Full variable domain (missing parts from reference TRBV19 and TRBJ1-1): DGGITQSPKYLFRKEGQNVTLSCEQNLNHDAMYWYRQDPGQGLRLIYYSQIVNDFQKGDIAEGYSVSREKKESFPLTVTSAQKNPTAFYLCASSIGGTVPEAFFGQGTRLTVV.

This CDR3 reads CASSPPPNTEAFF. The DNA for the CDR3 is TGTGCCAGCAGCCCCCCACCTAACACTGAAGCTTTCTTT. This chain connects TRBV13 to TRBJ1-1; D gene unclear. Germline V lookup: CDR1 PRHDT, CDR2 FYEKMQ (reference sequence). V lost 5 bases and J 2 bases, leaving 9 bases between the germline ends. The CDR3 contains 13 residues. Complete variable domain (other parts from reference TRBV13 and TRBJ1-1): AAGVIQSPRHLIKEKRETATLKCYPIPRHDTVYWYQQGPGQDPQFLISFYEKMQSDKGSIPDRFSAQQFSDYHSELNMSSLELGDSALYFCASSPPPNTEAFFGQGTRLTVV.

This chain joins TRBV18 and TRBJ2-1; D is possibly TRBD2 (6 bases). Germline CDR1 reads KGHSH; CDR2 reads LQKENI. The CDR3 loop spans 14 amino acids. V lost 1 base to trimming and J lost 8 bases, with 12 bases between them. The CDR3 DNA sequence: TGTGCCAGCTCACCACTAGCGGATTACGATGAGCAGTTCTTC. The encoded protein is CASSPLADYDEQFF.

The table lists this clone with a count of one. The V gene is TRBV27, the J gene TRBJ2-3; D gene uncertain. The CDR3 totals 14 residues. Germline loops: CDR1 MNHEY, CDR2 SMNVEV (reference sequence). V lost 7 bases and J lost 3, with 14 bases in between. The CDR3 DNA reads TGTGCCAGCACCCCGTGGGCCGGGACAGATACGCAGTATTTT. This translates into CASTPWAGTDTQYF.

The chain joins TRBV28 to TRBJ1-1; TRBD1 aligns across 7 bases. V lost 6 bases and J lost 9; bases outside the gene matches: 13. This CDR3 has 14 amino acids. In germline, CDR1 is MDHEN, CDR2 SYDVKM. CDR3 in DNA: TGTGCCAGCAGGGCCTCTACAGGGGCCCGCAAAGCTTTCTTT. Translation: CASRASTGARKAFF.

The chain couples TRBV28 to TRBJ1-5; D gene uncertain. Germline CDR1 is MDHEN and CDR2 is SYDVKM. The germline V and J ends were trimmed by 3 bases and 0 bases, with 9 bases remaining between them. This CDR3 spans 15 amino acids. The CDR3 nucleotides are TGTGCCAGCAGTTTTCTAGAGAGTAGCAATCAGCCCCAGCATTTT. Amino acids: CASSFLESSNQPQHF.

The V gene is TRBV30, the J gene TRBJ2-3; D not certain. Between the trimmed V and J ends, which lost 4 bases and 0 bases, there was a span of 14 bases. There are 15 residues in the CDR3. CDR1 GTSNPN and CDR2 SVGIG come from the germline V gene (reference sequence). CDR3 region: CAWTRGLRSTDTQYF. The CDR3 nucleotides read TGTGCCTGGACCCGAGGTCTACGGAGCACAGATACGCAGTATTTT.

The J gene is TRBJ1-5, the V gene TRBV10-3, with D hard to call. This CDR3 is 12 amino acids long. V was trimmed by 8 bases and J by 14 bases, leaving 19 bases between them. Germline V gene sequence: CDR1 ENHRY, CDR2 SYGVKD. The CDR3 sequence: CAIPLSVIIKHF. In nucleotides, the CDR3 is TGTGCCATCCCCCTGTCGGTAATAATAAAGCATTTT.

Of note for this clone: The same CDR3 arises from other DNA sequences in this sample as well. V and J are TRBV7-9 and TRBJ1-6; no definite D call. CDR1 and CDR2 (germline): SEHNR, FQNEAQ (reference sequence). V shed 1 base and J shed 7 bases, with 2 bases lying between them. The CDR3 is 12 residues long. The CDR3 sequence: CASSLVNSPLHF. CDR3 DNA sequence: TGTGCCAGCAGCTTAGTCAATTCACCCCTCCACTTT.

This chain uses TRBV4-1 with TRBJ2-5; 9 positions agree with TRBD2. Germline V gives CDR1 MGHRA, CDR2 YSYEKL. J was trimmed by 2 bases and V by 1 base; bases with no gene match: 5. This CDR3 is built from 16 residues. This CDR3 reads CASSQGLAEPQETQYF. The CDR3 DNA is TGCGCCAGCAGCCAAGGACTAGCGGAACCTCAAGAGACCCAGTACTTC.

V gene TRBV7-3 combines with J gene TRBJ2-3; maybe TRBD2 (5 bases). The length of the CDR3 is 16 residues. The germline CDR1 and CDR2 sequences are SGHTA and FQGTGA. Trimming took off 4 bases at V and 0 bases at J, with 14 bases between the two ends. CDR3 nucleotide sequence: TGTGCCAGCAGCTCCCAAGCGGATACTAGCACAGATACGCAGTATTTT. It codes for CASSSQADTSTDTQYF.